What follows is one T cell receptor (beta chain) and its context. Its antigen is not known. In germline, CDR1 is MDHEN, CDR2 SYDVKM. There are 15 residues in the CDR3. The V and J ends lost 3 bases and 5 bases respectively, with 14 bases between them. The authors reverse transcribed all of the isolated RNA, so sequencing captured expressed TCRB transcripts. Naive, central memory and regulatory T cell samples produced a mean of around 4 million reads. Profiled with immunoSEQ multiplex PCR; TCRdb holds only in-frame clones, not every one. The sample has approximately 470,000 clones; approximately 31% are singletons. This record belongs to a study of beta chain features in type 1 diabetes. Study background: Cell yields, gender and age were similar in healthy donors and patients. Whole-study findings and limits: Junctions at VDJ sites from type 1 diabetes patients had fewer insertions and more deletions. Reads derived from cDNA could over-represent cells showing high TCR expression.

The specimen sequenced was naive CD4+ T cells from blood. The genes are TRBV28 and TRBJ2-4, with D unresolved. This receptor was identified in a man between 18 and 29 years old in good health. The CDR3 protein is CASSLVNVGENIQYF. The CDR3 region has the DNA TGTGCCAGCAGTTTGGTCAATGTCGGCGAAAACATTCAGTACTTC.